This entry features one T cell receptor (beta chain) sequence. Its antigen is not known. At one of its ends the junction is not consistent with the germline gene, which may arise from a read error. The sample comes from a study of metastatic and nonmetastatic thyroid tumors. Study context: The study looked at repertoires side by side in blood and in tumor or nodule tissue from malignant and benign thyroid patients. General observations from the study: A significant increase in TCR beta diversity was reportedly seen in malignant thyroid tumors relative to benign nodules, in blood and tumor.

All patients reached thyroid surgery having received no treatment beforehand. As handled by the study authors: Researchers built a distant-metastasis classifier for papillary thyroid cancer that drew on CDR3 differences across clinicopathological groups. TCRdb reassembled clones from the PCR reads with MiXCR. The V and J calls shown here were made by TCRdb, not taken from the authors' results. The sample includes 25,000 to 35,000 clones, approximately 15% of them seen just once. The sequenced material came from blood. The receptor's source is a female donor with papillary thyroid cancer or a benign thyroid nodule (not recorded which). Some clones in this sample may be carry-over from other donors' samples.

CDR3 bases: TGCGCCAGCAGCGTAGACAGGGCTGTAAACACCATATACTTT. This sequence encodes CASSVDRAVNTIYF. This sequence joins TRBV5-1 and TRBJ1-3, with 7 bases that match TRBD1. Germline V gives CDR1 SGHRS, CDR2 YFSETQ. This CDR3 has 14 amino acids.